A single sample gave rise to the 18 T cell receptor beta chains below, sequenced in a study of shared clonotypes between healthy human individuals. The table came from immunoSEQ multiplex PCR; TCRdb's copy has only in-frame clones and leaves some out. Counted here are approximately 1,000,000 clones, about 80% occurring once; the ten biggest clones make up approximately 0.56%. The sequenced sample consisted of memory CD4+ T cells from PBMCs. Specified subset: CD45RA-negative fraction. The origin of the receptors is a young man in good health. Some clones in this sample may be carry-over from other donors' samples.

Concerning this clone itself: This CDR3 is also generated by other DNA sequences in the sample. The chain is built from TRBV30 and TRBJ2-5; D remains ambiguous. CDR1 is GTSNPN, CDR2 SVGIG, per germline (reference sequence). The CDR3 extends over 12 amino acids. V gave up 0 bases and J gave up 2 bases, with 4 bases separating them. CDR3 loop: CAWSVLQETQYF. Written as DNA, the CDR3 is TGTGCCTGGAGTGTACTTCAAGAGACCCAGTACTTC.

The chain employs TRBV14 and TRBJ2-5; 7 nucleotides line up with TRBD2. CDR3 length: 15 amino acids. With V trimmed by 1 base and J by 4 bases, 6 bases remained unmatched. CDR1 SGHDN and CDR2 FVKESK come from the germline V gene. CDR3 sequence: CASSQAGGRGETQYF. The CDR3 region has the DNA TGTGCCAGCAGCCAAGCCGGCGGGAGAGGAGAGACCCAGTACTTC.

To note about this clone: A much bigger clone sits one base away, suggesting this may be a read error. Other DNA sequences in this specimen translate into the identical CDR3. The CDR3 nucleotides read TGTGCCAGCCGGGGGACAGGGGATCAGCCCCAGCATTTT. This gives the protein CASRGTGDQPQHF. The V and J genes are TRBV2 and TRBJ1-5, with TRBD1 identical over 10 bases. The length of the CDR3 is 13 residues. The V gene's germline CDR1 is SNHLY and CDR2 FYNNEI. V was pared by 8 bases and J by 5 bases, with 3 bases of the junction left unmatched.

This clone showed up just a few times. The genes are TRBV9 and TRBJ2-2; D is perhaps TRBD1 (5 bases). The CDR3 runs to 15 residues. Trimming pared 3 bases from V and 6 bases from J, leaving 15 bases between. Germline-derived CDR1 and CDR2 are SGDLS and YYNGEE. This chain's CDR3 is CASSEGAREAGELFF. The CDR3 nucleotides are TGTGCCAGCAGCGAAGGGGCGCGAGAGGCCGGGGAGCTGTTTTTT.

This clone came up many times. This rearrangement joins TRBV5-8 to TRBJ1-2; D ambiguous. This CDR3 spans 12 amino acids. CDR1 and CDR2 from the germline V gene are SGHTS and YDEGEE. The CDR3 spells CLIRPRVNGYTF. CDR3 nucleotide sequence: TGTCTTATCCGGCCGCGCGTAAACGGCTACACCTTC.

This chain uses TRBV6-5 with TRBJ1-2; D may be TRBD1 (5 bases). Trimming took off 6 bases at V and 4 bases at J, with 12 bases between the two ends. The CDR3 has 13 amino acids. Germline loops: CDR1 MNHEY, CDR2 SVGAGI. The CDR3 coding sequence is TGTGCCAGCAGAGGTCCAGGGTCCTATGGCTACACCTTC. It yields the protein CASRGPGSYGYTF.

This chain connects TRBV28 to TRBJ2-1; 11 bases are shared with TRBD2. This CDR3 spans 18 amino acids. Germline CDR1 and CDR2: MDHEN and SYDVKM. V lost 5 bases and J lost 9; bases outside the gene matches: 18. CDR3 region: CASSPGLAGGGVMSEQFF. The CDR3 DNA follows: TGTGCCAGCAGTCCCGGTCTAGCGGGAGGAGGTGTCATGAGTGAGCAGTTCTTC.

This chain connects TRBV2 to TRBJ1-5; no reliable D call. The CDR3 sequence is 14 residues long. Trimming took 4 bases from V and 3 from J, leaving 10 bases between them. The V gene's germline CDR1 is SNHLY and CDR2 FYNNEI. CDR3 sequence: CASSVSWYNQPQHF. CDR3 in DNA: TGTGCCAGCAGTGTCTCCTGGTACAATCAGCCCCAGCATTTT.

Here the CDR3 reads CASSVGTSANTGELFF. For the CDR3, the DNA is TGTGCCAGCAGCGTAGGGACTAGCGCCAACACCGGGGAGCTGTTTTTT. The rearrangement links TRBV9 to TRBJ2-2; TRBD2 matches 9 bases. J was trimmed by 2 bases and V by 0 bases; bases with no gene match: 2. Germline V gene lookup returns CDR1 SGDLS and CDR2 YYNGEE. The CDR3 is 16 residues long. Complete variable domain (other parts from reference TRBV9 and TRBJ2-2): DSGVTQTPKHLITATGQRVTLRCSPRSGDLSVYWYQQSLDQGLQFLIQYYNGEERAKGNILERFSAQQFPDLHSELNLSSLELGDSALYFCASSVGTSANTGELFFGEGSRLTVL.

V is TRBV7-7 and J is TRBJ2-1; D is possibly TRBD2 (5 bases). The CDR3 extends over 17 amino acids. V was clipped by 5 bases and J by 0 bases, with 17 bases between them. Per the germline V gene, CDR1 is SSHAT and CDR2 is FNYEAQ (reference sequence). The CDR3, as DNA: TGTGCCAGCAGCCGGGGTGGCAGCCTCGCCTCCTACAATGAGCAGTTCTTC. Translated: CASSRGGSLASYNEQFF.

The chain is built from TRBV28 and TRBJ1-2, with D possibly matching TRBD1 (5 bases). The ends were cut back, 7 bases at V and 2 bases at J, with 23 bases in the middle. Germline values: CDR1 MDHEN, CDR2 SYDVKM. The CDR3 consists of 17 residues. CDR3 DNA sequence: TGTGCCAGCACCAGAGGCCAAGGGGACCCAAAAAACTATGGCTACACCTTC. Translation: CASTRGQGDPKNYGYTF.

The J gene is TRBJ2-7, the V gene TRBV19; 8 bases line up with TRBD1. Losses at the gene ends were 4 bases for V and 3 bases for J; bases not matched to a gene: 2. CDR1 is LNHDA and CDR2 is SQIVND in the germline V gene (reference sequence). CDR3 length: 13 residues. The CDR3 here is CASSKGQGYEQYF. The CDR3 bases are TGTGCCAGTAGTAAAGGACAGGGCTACGAGCAGTACTTC.

The J gene is TRBJ2-7, the V gene TRBV7-9, with TRBD1 matching 8 bases. The V gene end was trimmed by 5 bases and the J gene end by 5 bases; junction bases not matched to a gene: 8. From germline, CDR1 is SEHNR and CDR2 FQNEAQ (reference sequence). There are 14 residues in the CDR3. CDR3 DNA: TGTGCCAGCAGCCGAACAGGGGGTCCTAACGAGCAGTACTTC. Protein product: CASSRTGGPNEQYF.

The rearrangement uses TRBV21-1 and TRBJ2-7. TRBV21-1 counts as a pseudogene. This CDR3 comprises 13 residues. CDR3 region: CASSNEEIYEQYF. CDR3 nucleotide sequence: TGTGCCAGCAGCAACGAAGAAATCTACGAGCAGTACTTC.

DNA for the CDR3: TGTGCCAGCAGCAACCACAGGGCCACCGGGGAGCTGTTTTTT. It is translated as CASSNHRATGELFF. The V call is TRBV7-2, the J call TRBJ2-2; TRBD1 might be the D (6 bases). Deletions cut 5 bases from V and 4 bases from J, with 11 bases between. The CDR3 runs 14 residues. Germline loops: CDR1 SGHTA, CDR2 FQGNSA.

V is TRBV11-2 and J is TRBJ1-3, with D unclear. Germline V gives CDR1 SGHAT, CDR2 FQNNGV. The V end was cut by 1 base, the J end by 7 bases, with 8 bases between. The CDR3 is 13 residues long. The CDR3 DNA is TGTGCCAGCAGCTTAGTTCTTATGAACACCATATATTTT. Protein sequence: CASSLVLMNTIYF.

This clone was counted once. The chain combines TRBV5-1 with TRBJ2-7; 8 nucleotides line up with TRBD2. With V trimmed by 0 bases and J by 4 bases, 9 bases remained unmatched. The CDR3 length is 16 residues. Germline V gene lookup returns CDR1 SGHRS and CDR2 YFSETQ. This chain's CDR3 is CASSLAGGALRYEQYF. DNA for the CDR3: TGCGCCAGCAGCTTGGCCGGGGGGGCCCTGAGATACGAGCAGTACTTC.

The chain has TRBV11-2 and TRBJ1-2; D not resolved. With 4 bases removed from V and 5 bases from J, the gap between germline ends came to 11 bases. The CDR3 length is 13 residues. CDR1 is SGHAT and CDR2 is FQNNGV in the germline V gene. CDR3 sequence (DNA): TGTGCCAGCAGCTCGTCCCCGAGGTATGGCTACACCTTC. This sequence encodes CASSSSPRYGYTF.